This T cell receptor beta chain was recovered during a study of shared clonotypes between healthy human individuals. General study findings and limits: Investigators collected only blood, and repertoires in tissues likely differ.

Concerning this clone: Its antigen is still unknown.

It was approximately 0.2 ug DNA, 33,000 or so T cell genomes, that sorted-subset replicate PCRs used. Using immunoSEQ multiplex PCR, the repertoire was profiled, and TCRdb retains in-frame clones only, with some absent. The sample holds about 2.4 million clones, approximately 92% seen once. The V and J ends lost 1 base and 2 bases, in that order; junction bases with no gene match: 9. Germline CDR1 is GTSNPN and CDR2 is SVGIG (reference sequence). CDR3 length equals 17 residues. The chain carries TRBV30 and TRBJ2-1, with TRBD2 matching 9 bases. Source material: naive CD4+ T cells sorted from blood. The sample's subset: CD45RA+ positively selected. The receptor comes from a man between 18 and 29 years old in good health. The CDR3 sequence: CAWSALRREGPYNEQFF. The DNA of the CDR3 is TGTGCCTGGAGTGCCCTCAGGCGGGAGGGCCCCTACAATGAGCAGTTCTTC.